These T cell receptor beta chains were read from a single sample in a study of cytomegalovirus exposure and HLA in healthy donors. Profiling relied on immunoSEQ multiplex PCR, and the TCRdb table lists in-frame clones only, not all of them. This specimen shows 150,000 or so clones; the ten leading clones hold 1.7%. What was sequenced was PBMCs. These receptors were collected from a man aged 18 to 30 in good health and CMV-seronegative. CDR3s include the opening cysteine and the closing phenylalanine or tryptophan. D genes are given only for firm matches.

v_call: TRBV7-2; d_call: TRBD1; j_call: TRBJ1-4; cdr3_length: 14; cdr3_aa: CASSADRGNEKLFF; cdr3_nt: TGTGCCAGCAGCGCAGACAGGGGTAATGAAAAACTGTTTTTT
v_call: TRBV6-6; d_call: TRBD1; j_call: TRBJ1-2; cdr3_length: 14; cdr3_aa: CASSYGTANYGYTF; cdr3_nt: TGTGCCAGCAGTTATGGGACAGCTAACTATGGCTACACCTTC
v_call: TRBV28; d_call: -; j_call: TRBJ1-4; cdr3_length: 12; cdr3_aa: CASLGQGEKLFF; cdr3_nt: TGTGCCAGCTTGGGTCAGGGTGAAAAACTGTTTTTT
v_call: TRBV4-1; d_call: -; j_call: TRBJ2-3; cdr3_length: 12; cdr3_aa: CASSPEGDTQYF; cdr3_nt: TGCGCCAGCAGCCCCGAGGGCGATACGCAGTATTTT
v_call: TRBV5-1; d_call: TRBD1; j_call: TRBJ1-1; cdr3_length: 18; cdr3_aa: CASSLGRTGRFVRTEAFF; cdr3_nt: TGCGCCAGCAGCTTGGGTCGGACAGGGAGATTTGTTCGGACTGAAGCTTTCTTT
v_call: TRBV11-1; d_call: TRBD1; j_call: TRBJ1-5; cdr3_length: 14; cdr3_aa: CARNRGKGNQPQHF; cdr3_nt: TGTGCCAGGAACAGGGGAAAGGGCAATCAGCCCCAGCATTTT
v_call: TRBV10-3; d_call: -; j_call: TRBJ1-2; cdr3_length: 11; cdr3_aa: CAIRNRAGYTF; cdr3_nt: TGTGCCATCAGAAACAGGGCCGGCTACACCTTC
v_call: TRBV13; d_call: -; j_call: TRBJ2-7; cdr3_length: 13; cdr3_aa: CASRLGGKYEQYF; cdr3_nt: TGTGCCAGCAGACTAGGGGGAAAGTACGAGCAGTACTTC
v_call: TRBV7-9; d_call: TRBD1; j_call: TRBJ2-3; cdr3_length: 14; cdr3_aa: CASSSTGGSRTQYF; cdr3_nt: TGTGCCAGCAGCTCGACAGGGGGTTCACGTACGCAGTATTTT
v_call: TRBV2; d_call: -; j_call: TRBJ2-7; cdr3_length: 14; cdr3_aa: CASSGTGSFGEQYF; cdr3_nt: TGTGCCAGCAGTGGTACAGGGTCCTTTGGCGAGCAGTACTTC
v_call: TRBV5-6; d_call: -; j_call: TRBJ2-7; cdr3_length: 15; cdr3_aa: CASSDGTNPIYEQYF; cdr3_nt: TGTGCCAGCAGCGACGGGACAAACCCTATCTACGAGCAGTACTTC
v_call: TRBV28; d_call: TRBD1; j_call: TRBJ2-7; cdr3_length: 14; cdr3_aa: CASSLGQEVYEQYF; cdr3_nt: TGTGCCAGCAGTTTGGGACAGGAAGTTTACGAGCAGTACTTC
v_call: TRBV2; d_call: TRBD1; j_call: TRBJ1-2; cdr3_length: 13; cdr3_aa: CASSTGQGGGYTF; cdr3_nt: TGTGCCAGCAGTACGGGACAGGGCGGGGGCTACACCTTC
v_call: TRBV4-1; d_call: -; j_call: TRBJ2-1; cdr3_length: 16; cdr3_aa: CASSRRQEISYNEQFF; cdr3_nt: TGCGCCAGCAGCAGGAGGCAGGAGATTTCCTACAATGAGCAGTTCTTC
v_call: TRBV7-8; d_call: -; j_call: TRBJ2-7; cdr3_length: 14; cdr3_aa: CASSQRGAPYEQYF; cdr3_nt: TGTGCCAGCAGCCAAAGGGGTGCCCCCTACGAGCAGTACTTC